A selection of T cell receptor beta chains follows, all from one sample in a study of Graves' ophthalmopathy and Graves' hyperthyroidism. TCRdb re-derived calls from the multiplex PCR reads in MiXCR, one entry per CDR3 protein. This sample has roughly 1.1 million distinct CDR3 sequences, with 35% to 40% found just once. The sequencing sample was made of peripheral blood or thyroid tissue (not recorded which). The origin of the receptors is an adult man with Graves' hyperthyroidism. Each CDR3 is given with its conserved first and last residue. A D gene is named only where the DNA matches it firmly. Size is stated for part of the rows, as once, few or many counts, or as a class when the clone is expanded.

J	size	D	V	DNA	CDR3
TRBJ1-5	many	NA	TRBV4-2	TGTGCCAGCAGCCAAAACACGGACTATCAGCCCCAGCATTTT	CASSQNTDYQPQHF
TRBJ2-5	NA	NA	TRBV6-5	TGTGCCAGCAGTTACCCCCGGAGGGGAAAAGAGACCCAGTACTTC	CASSYPRRGKETQYF
TRBJ2-7	NA	TRBD1	TRBV11-1	TGTGCCAGCAGCCTCTCCGGGACAGGGTTCCACGAGCAGTACTTC	CASSLSGTGFHEQYF
TRBJ2-7	NA	NA	TRBV11-2	TGTGCCAGCAGCTCAGGGGAGGGTGGTGGTTGGGGGTACTTC	CASSSGEGGGWGYF
TRBJ2-7	once	NA	TRBV10-3	TGTGCCAGCAGTTACTCGAGTTCGGGGACCCCCTACGAGCAGTACTTC	CASSYSSSGTPYEQYF
TRBJ2-5	NA	NA	TRBV6-5	TGTGCCAGCAGTTTTTCTTGGGGTTGGAAGACCCAGTACTTC	CASSFSWGWKTQYF
TRBJ2-5	many	TRBD1	TRBV20-1	TGCAGTGCTCTGCTCGGACAGGGGCCCCAAGAGACCCAGTACTTC	CSALLGQGPQETQYF
TRBJ2-2	NA	NA	TRBV25-1	TGTGCCAGCAGTTTAGAGCCAGGGAACACCGGGGAGCTGTTTTTT	CASSLEPGNTGELFF
TRBJ2-7	many	TRBD2	TRBV10-3	TGTGCCATCAGGCCGGACGAGGGAGCGGGAGGGTGGGAGCAGTACTTC	CAIRPDEGAGGWEQYF
TRBJ1-1	once	NA	TRBV7-9	TGTGCCAGCAGCAAGAAGGGACACACTGAAGCTCTCTTT	CASSKKGHTEALF
TRBJ1-5	NA	NA	TRBV10-2	TGCGCCAGCAGTGAGGCGCGGACCCAGGGTGACAATCAGCCCCAGCATTTT	CASSEARTQGDNQPQHF
TRBJ1-5	few	NA	TRBV10-3	TGTGCCAGCAGTCCGGGGGGACCAGGGGGCAATCAGCCCCAGCATTTT	CASSPGGPGGNQPQHF
TRBJ2-7	NA	NA	TRBV20-1	TGCAGTGCTAGAGTCCAGGAATTT	CSARVQEF
TRBJ1-1	many	NA	TRBV7-9	TGTGCCAGCATCCTCGGAGGAGGGGACACTGAAGCTTTCTTT	CASILGGGDTEAFF
TRBJ2-5	many	NA	TRBV5-5	TGTGCCAGCAGCTTGGCGGCGGTGGGCCAAGAGACCCAGTACTTC	CASSLAAVGQETQYF
TRBJ2-1	NA	NA	TRBV29-1	TGCAGCGTTGAACCAGGGACGGGGCCGGGGCAGTTCTTC	CSVEPGTGPGQFF
TRBJ2-5	NA	NA	TRBV7-1	TGTGCCAGCAGCTCACCAGATACGCGGGACATCCAAGAGACCCAGTACTTC	CASSSPDTRDIQETQYF
TRBJ2-3	NA	TRBD1	TRBV7-3	TGTGCCAGCAGCATTGGACAGGGGGTTACCACAGATACGCAGTATTTT	CASSIGQGVTTDTQYF
TRBJ2-2	many	NA	TRBV14	TGTGCCAGCAGCCAACTGTCGGGCGCGAACACCGGGGAGCTGTTTTTT	CASSQLSGANTGELFF
TRBJ2-5	few	TRBD2	TRBV10-3	TGTGCCATCAGTGCCCAAGGGGAGGGAAGAGAGACCCAGTACTTC	CAISAQGEGRETQYF
TRBJ1-1	few	NA	TRBV6-2/TRBV6-3	TGTGCCAGCAGTTACTCGTACAGAGTGGGAAACACTGAAGCTTTCTTT	CASSYSYRVGNTEAFF
TRBJ1-6	many	TRBD1	TRBV11-2	TGTGCCAGCAGCGACGGACAGGGGGCCTGGAATTCACCCCTCCACTTT	CASSDGQGAWNSPLHF
TRBJ1-4	few	NA	TRBV12-3/TRBV12-4	TGTGCCAGCAGAAAGAAGGTGGGGACTGAAAAACTGTTTTTT	CASRKKVGTEKLFF
TRBJ1-1	few	TRBD1	TRBV19	TGTGCCAGTAGTATAGATCGATCTGTGGGGCGGAGGGGGCGTGCTGAAGCTTTCTTT	CASSIDRSVGRRGRAEAFF
TRBJ2-5	NA	NA	TRBV7-9	TGTGCCAGCAGCCCCGGGTCTAGCGCGGAGACCCAGTACTTC	CASSPGSSAETQYF
TRBJ1-1	NA	TRBD1	TRBV24-1	TGTGCCGCCAGTGACCTACTGACCAAGACAGGGGAGCAAGGGGTAGCTTTCTTT	CAASDLLTKTGEQGVAFF
TRBJ2-3	few	NA	TRBV10-3	TGTGCCATCACGACGGGGGAGACAGATACGCAGTATTTT	CAITTGETDTQYF
TRBJ2-7	few	TRBD2	TRBV28	TGTGCCAGCAGTTTAGCCCTAGCGGGAGCGTACGAGCAGTACTTC	CASSLALAGAYEQYF
TRBJ2-5	many	NA	TRBV10-3	TGTGCCATCAGGGAGGAACGAGGGACCCAGTACTTC	CAIREERGTQYF
TRBJ2-7	many	TRBD1	TRBV24-1	TGTGCCACCGGGGACAGTGCGACTTACGAGCAGTACTTC	CATGDSATYEQYF
TRBJ2-7	many	NA	TRBV12-3/TRBV12-4	TGTGCCAGCAGCTTCAACTACGAGCAGTACTTC	CASSFNYEQYF
TRBJ2-2	NA	TRBD2	TRBV7-3	TGTGCCAGCAGCTTATTTTTGCCTAGCGGTACCCCGAACACCGGGGAGCTGTTTTTT	CASSLFLPSGTPNTGELFF
TRBJ1-2	NA	NA	TRBV24-1	TGTGCCACCAGTAGTATCTCAGGGGTGGACTATGGCTACACCTTC	CATSSISGVDYGYTF
TRBJ1-4	NA	NA	TRBV7-9	TGTGCCAGCAGCCCCTCCAGCAGGGCCGATAATGAAAAACTGTTTTTT	CASSPSSRADNEKLFF
TRBJ2-7	NA	TRBD2	TRBV10-2	TGTGCCAGCAGTTACGGGAGGGGCCACGAGCAGTACTTC	CASSYGRGHEQYF
TRBJ2-7	NA	NA	TRBV5-1	TGCGCCAGCAGCTACGAGCCAGGGCCTTCCTACGAGCAGTACTTC	CASSYEPGPSYEQYF
TRBJ2-5	NA	NA	TRBV5-1	TGCGCCAGCAGTTATAGCGGCAGTCAGACCCAGTACTTC	CASSYSGSQTQYF
TRBJ2-7	NA	TRBD1	TRBV7-6	TGTGCCAGCAGCTCCTCGTGGACAGGAGATAACGAGCAGTACTTC	CASSSSWTGDNEQYF
TRBJ1-2	NA	NA	TRBV6-6	TGTGCCAGCAGTTACTCGGTGGGTTATGGCTACACCTTC	CASSYSVGYGYTF
TRBJ1-1	NA	NA	TRBV29-1	TGCAGCGTTGAAGATCTGGGAAGCATTACTGAAGCTTTCTTT	CSVEDLGSITEAFF